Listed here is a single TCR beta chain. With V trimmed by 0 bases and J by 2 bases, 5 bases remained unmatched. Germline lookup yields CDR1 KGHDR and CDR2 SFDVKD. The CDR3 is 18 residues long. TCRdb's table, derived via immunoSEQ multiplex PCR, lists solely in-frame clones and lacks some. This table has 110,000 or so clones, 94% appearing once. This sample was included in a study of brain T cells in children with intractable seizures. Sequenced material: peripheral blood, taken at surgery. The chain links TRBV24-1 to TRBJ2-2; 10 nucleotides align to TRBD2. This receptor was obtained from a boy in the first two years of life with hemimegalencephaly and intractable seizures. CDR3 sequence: CATSDLRASGGNTGELFF. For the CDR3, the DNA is TGTGCCACCAGTGATTTGCGCGCTAGCGGGGGTAACACCGGGGAGCTGTTTTTT.